These T cell receptor beta chains were read from a single sample in a study of blood T cell repertoires in COVID-19. Generated by immunoSEQ multiplex PCR, the TCRdb table keeps only in-frame clones and is missing some. The table lists 350,000 to 500,000 clones, more than 70% of them singletons, with approximately 1.3% in the top ten. The sequenced sample consisted of PBMCs or T cells enriched from blood (not recorded which). These receptors originate from a woman between 18 and 29 years old who had been exposed to COVID-19. CDR3s include the opening cysteine and the closing phenylalanine or tryptophan. D genes are given only for firm matches. Clone size is given for some rows only: seen once, a few or many times, or a class if the clone is expanded.

clone size	V gene	D gene	J gene	CDR3 DNA	CDR3 protein
once	TRBV4-1	NA	TRBJ1-2	TGCGCCAGCAGCCAGACATTTCAGGGGAGAAGCGGCTACACCTTC	CASSQTFQGRSGYTF
NA	TRBV11-2	NA	TRBJ1-2	TGTGCCAGCAGCTGGACACCGGCGGGGGGCTACACCTTC	CASSWTPAGGYTF
NA	TRBV5-1	NA	TRBJ2-7	TGCGCCAGCAGCTTGAGAAGACTCCTCTACGAGCAGTACTTC	CASSLRRLLYEQYF
NA	TRBV9	TRBD1	TRBJ1-2	TGTGCCAGCAGCGTCGGACAGGGGGCGATCGGCTACACCTTC	CASSVGQGAIGYTF
NA	TRBV5-1	TRBD1	TRBJ2-3	TGCGCCAGCAGCCCCACGCTCGGGACAGGATTCACAGATACGCAGTATTTT	CASSPTLGTGFTDTQYF
NA	TRBV25-1	TRBD2	TRBJ2-3	TGTGCCAGCAGTGAATGGCGGGGGGGGAGCACAGATACGCAGTATTTT	CASSEWRGGSTDTQYF
NA	TRBV9	TRBD1	TRBJ1-2	TGTGCCAGCAGTGAGGGACAGCTAAGGTTGCCTTGGGGGATGAGGCGGGCTAACTATGGCTACACCTTC	CASSEGQLRLPWGMRRANYGYTF
NA	TRBV19	TRBD1	TRBJ1-6	TGTGCCAGTACTATCACAGGGGTAGACAATTCACCCCTCCACTTT	CASTITGVDNSPLHF
NA	TRBV11-1	NA	TRBJ2-5	TGTGCCAGCAGCTTAGGGGACACCACTCTTCAAGAGACCCAGTACTTC	CASSLGDTTLQETQYF
NA	TRBV5-1	NA	TRBJ2-5	TGCGCCAGCAGCTTCGGGCAGGGTGGGGAGACCCAGTACTTC	CASSFGQGGETQYF
once	TRBV6-6	TRBD1	TRBJ2-1	TGTGCCAGCAGTTACCTCCGGGACAGGGTGCACAATGAGCAGTTCTTC	CASSYLRDRVHNEQFF
NA	TRBV28	NA	TRBJ2-7	TGTGCCAGCAGAGTGGGGGCGTTCACCTACGAGCAGTACTTC	CASRVGAFTYEQYF
NA	TRBV6-5	NA	TRBJ2-6	TGTGCCAGCAGACCCCCAGGCTCTGGGGCCAACGTCCTGACTTTC	CASRPPGSGANVLTF
NA	TRBV5-6	NA	TRBJ2-5	TGTGCCAGCAGCTTGGTTTCAAAAGAGACCCAGTACTTC	CASSLVSKETQYF
NA	TRBV6-5	NA	TRBJ1-5	TGTGCCAGCAGTTACACAGAAGCAAAGCCCCAGCATTTT	CASSYTEAKPQHF
NA	TRBV6-4	NA	TRBJ2-5	TGTGCCAGCCCCGGAGTACAAGAGACCCAGTACTTC	CASPGVQETQYF
NA	TRBV28	TRBD2	TRBJ2-1	TGTGCCAGCAGCCGGGGAGCGGGGGAGGTTTCCTACAATGAGCAGTTCTTC	CASSRGAGEVSYNEQFF
NA	TRBV5-1	NA	TRBJ2-1	TGCGCCAGCAGCTCCGGACAGTACAATGAGCAGTTCTTC	CASSSGQYNEQFF
NA	TRBV7-8	TRBD2	TRBJ2-7	TGTGCCAGCAGCTTGTGGGAACCCGGGGGGGGCACCTACGAGCAGTACTTC	CASSLWEPGGGTYEQYF
NA	TRBV19	TRBD1	TRBJ1-6	TGTGCCAGTAGCAGAGACAGGGAAGGTTCACCCCTCCACTTT	CASSRDREGSPLHF
NA	TRBV5-1	NA	TRBJ1-6	TGCGCCAGCAGCTTGCGGGGGGGCGACGTTAATTCACCCCTCCACTTT	CASSLRGGDVNSPLHF
NA	TRBV6-5	NA	TRBJ1-5	TGTGCCAGCAGTCCTCAGTCCAATCAGCCCCAGCATTTT	CASSPQSNQPQHF
NA	TRBV3-1/TRBV3-2	TRBD2	TRBJ2-7	TGTGCCAGCAGCCCCCAGATACAACGGGGACTAGCCTACGAGCAGTACTTC	CASSPQIQRGLAYEQYF
NA	TRBV7-2	TRBD2	TRBJ2-1	TGTGCCAGCATTATTGCGGGGGGCCCTTACAATGAGCAGTTCTTC	CASIIAGGPYNEQFF
NA	TRBV6-1	TRBD1	TRBJ1-6	TGTGCCAGCAGTGAAAAGACAGGGGGCTCATATAATTCACCCCTCCACTTT	CASSEKTGGSYNSPLHF